These 2 T cell receptor beta chains came from one sample sequenced in a study of blood T cells in healthy people across ages. Together with a sample-barcoded 5' primer, a J-beta primer mix was included in a second PCR lasting about 7 to 12 cycles. MiXCR, applied by TCRdb to the 5' RACE reads, yields one record per CDR3 protein. The sample records roughly 900,000 distinct CDR3 sequences, more than 25% being singletons. Sequencing input: blood. The receptors come from a woman of 80 years or more in good health.

This clonotype has just a few counts. Here the CDR3 reads CASSDGNQPQHF. The CDR3, as DNA: TGTGCCAGCAGCGACGGGAATCAGCCCCAGCATTTT. The chain has TRBV11-3 and TRBJ1-5; D unresolved. The germline gives CDR1 SGHNT, CDR2 YENEEA. This CDR3 comprises 12 residues. Trimming removed 5 bases at V and 4 bases at J, with 6 bases between.

In the case of this clonotype: Since a much larger clone is just one base distant, this may be a read error. The rearrangement joins TRBV3-1 to TRBJ2-6; D possibly corresponds to TRBD1 (5 bases). Germline CDR1 is LGHDT and CDR2 is YNNKEL (reference sequence). This CDR3 has 14 amino acids. CDR3: CASSPIGGANVPTF. The DNA for the CDR3 is TGTGCCAGCAGTCCAATTGGTGGGGCCAACGTCCCGACTTTC.